This T cell receptor (beta chain) was recorded in a study of T cell responses to AZD1222 COVID-19 vaccine. Study results and caveats: The study reported that nearly half of spike-specific TCRs target unmutated variant regions.

On this clone: What it binds is unknown.

Assay: immunoSEQ multiplex PCR; the TCRdb copy retains only in-frame clones and omits some. The sample includes more than 100,000 clones, roughly 88% of them seen just once. The receptor was isolated from an adult in good health. Sequenced here: peripheral blood, sampled on day 0 of AZD1222 vaccination.

CDR3 nucleotide sequence: TGTGCCACCTTTGACGGGGGGGAAGACAATGAGCAGTTCTTC. Protein product: CATFDGGEDNEQFF. The chain joins TRBV19 to TRBJ2-1, with 8 bases fitting TRBD2. CDR3 length: 14 amino acids. Trimming removed 10 bases from V and 5 bases from J; junction bases left unmatched: 10. The germline gives CDR1 LNHDA, CDR2 SQIVND (reference sequence).